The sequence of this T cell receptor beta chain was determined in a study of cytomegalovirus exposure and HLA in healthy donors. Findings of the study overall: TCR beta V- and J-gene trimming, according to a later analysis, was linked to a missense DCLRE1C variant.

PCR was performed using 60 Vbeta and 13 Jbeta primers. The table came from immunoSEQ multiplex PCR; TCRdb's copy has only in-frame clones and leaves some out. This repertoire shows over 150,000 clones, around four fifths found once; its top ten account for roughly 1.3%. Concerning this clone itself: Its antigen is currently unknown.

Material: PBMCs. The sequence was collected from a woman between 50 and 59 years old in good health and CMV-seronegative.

This chain's CDR3 is CASSLKLRKNTGELFF. CDR3 bases: TGTGCCAGCAGCTTAAAGTTGAGGAAGAACACCGGGGAGCTGTTTTTT. The rearrangement uses TRBV7-3 and TRBJ2-2; no clear D gene. Per germline, CDR1 SGHTA and CDR2 FQGTGA. CDR3 length: 16 residues. Trimming took 1 base from V and 1 from J, leaving 10 bases between them. The full variable domain, completed using reference TRBV7-3 and TRBJ2-2, is GAGVSQTPSNKVTEKGKYVELRCDPISGHTALYWYRQSLGQGPEFLIYFQGTGAADDSGLPNDRFFAVRPEGSVSTLKIQRTERGDSAVYLCASSLKLRKNTGELFFGEGSRLTVL.